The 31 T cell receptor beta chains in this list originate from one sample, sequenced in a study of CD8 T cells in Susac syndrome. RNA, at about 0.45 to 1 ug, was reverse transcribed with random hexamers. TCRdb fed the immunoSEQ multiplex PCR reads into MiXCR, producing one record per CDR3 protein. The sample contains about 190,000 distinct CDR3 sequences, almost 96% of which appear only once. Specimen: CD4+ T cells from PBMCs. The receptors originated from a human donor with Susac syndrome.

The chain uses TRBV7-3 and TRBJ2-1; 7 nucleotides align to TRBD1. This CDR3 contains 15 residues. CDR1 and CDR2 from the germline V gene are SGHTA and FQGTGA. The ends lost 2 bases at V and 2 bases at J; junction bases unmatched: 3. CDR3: CASSLEGTAYNEQFF. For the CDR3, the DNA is TGTGCCAGCAGCTTAGAAGGGACAGCCTACAATGAGCAGTTCTTC. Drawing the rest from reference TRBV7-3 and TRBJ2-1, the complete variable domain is GAGVSQTPSNKVTEKGKYVELRCDPISGHTALYWYRQSLGQGPEFLIYFQGTGAADDSGLPNDRFFAVRPEGSVSTLKIQRTERGDSAVYLCASSLEGTAYNEQFFGPGTRLTVL.

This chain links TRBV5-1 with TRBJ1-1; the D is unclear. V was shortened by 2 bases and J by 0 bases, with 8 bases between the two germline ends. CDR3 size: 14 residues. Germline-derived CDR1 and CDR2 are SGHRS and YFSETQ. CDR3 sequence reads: CASSFGPMNTEAFF. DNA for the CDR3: TGCGCCAGCAGCTTTGGTCCCATGAACACTGAAGCTTTCTTT.

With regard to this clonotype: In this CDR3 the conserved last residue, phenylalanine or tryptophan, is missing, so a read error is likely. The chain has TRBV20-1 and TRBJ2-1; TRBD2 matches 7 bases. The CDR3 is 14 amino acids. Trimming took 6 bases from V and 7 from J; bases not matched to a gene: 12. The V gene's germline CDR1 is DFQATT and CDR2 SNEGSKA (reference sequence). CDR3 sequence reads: CSATGGQIGNEQFL. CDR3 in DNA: TGCAGTGCGACGGGGGGTCAAATAGGAAATGAGCAGTTCCTC.

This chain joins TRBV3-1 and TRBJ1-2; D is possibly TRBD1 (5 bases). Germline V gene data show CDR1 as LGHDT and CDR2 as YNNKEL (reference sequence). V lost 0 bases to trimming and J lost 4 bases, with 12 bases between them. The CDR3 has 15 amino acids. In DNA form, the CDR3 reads TGTGCCAGCAGCCAAGATAGGCAGGGCTTCTATGGCTACACCTTC. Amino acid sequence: CASSQDRQGFYGYTF. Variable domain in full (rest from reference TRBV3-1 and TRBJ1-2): DTAVSQTPKYLVTQMGNDKSIKCEQNLGHDTMYWYKQDSKKFLKIMFSYNNKELIINETVPNRFSPKSPDKAHLNLHINSLELGDSAVYFCASSQDRQGFYGYTFGSGTRLTVV.

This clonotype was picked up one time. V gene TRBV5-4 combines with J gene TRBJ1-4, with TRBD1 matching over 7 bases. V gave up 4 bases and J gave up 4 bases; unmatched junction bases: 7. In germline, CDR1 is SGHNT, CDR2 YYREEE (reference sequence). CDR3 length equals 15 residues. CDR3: CASSPRQGLNEKLFF. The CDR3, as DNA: TGTGCCAGCAGCCCGCGACAGGGCCTTAATGAAAAACTGTTTTTT.

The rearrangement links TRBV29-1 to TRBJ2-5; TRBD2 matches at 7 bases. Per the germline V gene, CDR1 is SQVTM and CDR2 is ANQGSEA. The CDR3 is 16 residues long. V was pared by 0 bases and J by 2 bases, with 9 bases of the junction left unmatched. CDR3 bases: TGCAGCGTTGAAGATCAAAAGGGCGGGGGACAAGAGACCCAGTACTTC. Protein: CSVEDQKGGGQETQYF.

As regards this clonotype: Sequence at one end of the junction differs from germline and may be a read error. The CDR3 reads CASSQAPVGQPEQSHF. The CDR3 DNA reads TGCGCCAGCAGCCAAGCGCCGGTTGGGCAGCCCGAGCAGTCTCACTTC. The chain has TRBV4-1 and TRBJ1-2; D gene unclear. The CDR3 totals 16 residues. The germline CDR1 and CDR2 sequences are MGHRA and YSYEKL.

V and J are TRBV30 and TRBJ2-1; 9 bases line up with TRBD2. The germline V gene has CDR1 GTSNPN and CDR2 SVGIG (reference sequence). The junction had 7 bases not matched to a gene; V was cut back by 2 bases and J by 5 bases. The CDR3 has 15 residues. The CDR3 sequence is CAWSHVASGNNEQFF. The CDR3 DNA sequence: TGTGCCTGGAGTCATGTGGCTAGCGGGAACAATGAGCAGTTCTTC.

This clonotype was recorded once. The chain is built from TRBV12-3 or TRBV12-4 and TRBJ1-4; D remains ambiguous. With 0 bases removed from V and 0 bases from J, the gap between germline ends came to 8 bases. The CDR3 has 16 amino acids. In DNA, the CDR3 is TGTGCCAGCAGTTTAGCTATCTCAGCAACTAATGAAAAACTGTTTTTT. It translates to CASSLAISATNEKLFF.

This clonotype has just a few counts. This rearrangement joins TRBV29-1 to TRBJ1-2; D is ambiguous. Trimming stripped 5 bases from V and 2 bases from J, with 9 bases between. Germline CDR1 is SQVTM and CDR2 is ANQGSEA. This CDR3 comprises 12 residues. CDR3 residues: CSVSTGNYGYTF. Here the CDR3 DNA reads TGCAGCGTTTCAACGGGGAACTATGGCTACACCTTC.

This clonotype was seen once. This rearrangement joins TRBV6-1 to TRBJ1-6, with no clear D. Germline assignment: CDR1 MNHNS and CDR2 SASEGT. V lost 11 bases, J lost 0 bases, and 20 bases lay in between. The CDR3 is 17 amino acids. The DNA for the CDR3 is TGTGCCTCCACTGGGAGGTCCTTTAACTCCTATAATTCACCCCTCCACTTT. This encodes CASTGRSFNSYNSPLHF.

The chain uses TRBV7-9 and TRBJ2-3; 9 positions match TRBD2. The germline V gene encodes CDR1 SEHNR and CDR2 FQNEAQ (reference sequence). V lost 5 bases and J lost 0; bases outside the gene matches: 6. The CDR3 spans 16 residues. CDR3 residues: CASSPRLAVSTDTQYF. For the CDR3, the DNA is TGTGCCAGCAGCCCGAGACTAGCGGTTAGCACAGATACGCAGTATTTT.

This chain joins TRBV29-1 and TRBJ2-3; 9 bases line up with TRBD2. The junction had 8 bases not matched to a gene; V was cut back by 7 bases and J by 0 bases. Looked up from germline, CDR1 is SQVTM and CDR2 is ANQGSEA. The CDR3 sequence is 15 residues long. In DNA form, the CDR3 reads TGCAGCGAAACACATAGCGGGGGAAGCACAGATACGCAGTATTTT. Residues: CSETHSGGSTDTQYF.

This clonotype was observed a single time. The CDR3, as DNA: TGCAGCGTCACCGGGACAGGGGGCTACGAGCAGTACTTC. Translating gives CSVTGTGGYEQYF. The chain carries TRBV29-1 and TRBJ2-7; 11 bases agree with TRBD1. The CDR3 spans 13 residues. The germline gives CDR1 SQVTM, CDR2 ANQGSEA. The trim removed 6 bases at V and 3 bases at J, leaving 4 bases unmatched.

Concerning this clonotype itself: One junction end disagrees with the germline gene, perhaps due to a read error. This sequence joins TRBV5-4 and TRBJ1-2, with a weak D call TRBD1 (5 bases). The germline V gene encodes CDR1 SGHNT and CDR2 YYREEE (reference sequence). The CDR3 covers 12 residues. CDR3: CAGRESNYGYTF. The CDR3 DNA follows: TGTGCCGGCAGGGAGTCTAACTATGGCTACACCTTC. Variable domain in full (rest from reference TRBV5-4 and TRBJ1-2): ETGVTQSPTHLIKTRGQQVTLRCSSQSGHNTVSWYQQALGQGPQFIFQYYREEENGRGNFPPRFSGLQFPNYSSELNVNALELDDSALYLCAGRESNYGYTFGSGTRLTVV.

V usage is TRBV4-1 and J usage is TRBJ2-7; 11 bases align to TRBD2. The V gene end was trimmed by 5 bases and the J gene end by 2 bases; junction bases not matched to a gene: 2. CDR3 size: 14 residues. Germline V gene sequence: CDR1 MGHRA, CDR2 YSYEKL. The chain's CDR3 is CASSGTSGAYEQYF. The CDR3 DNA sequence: TGCGCCAGCAGCGGGACTAGCGGAGCCTACGAGCAGTACTTC.

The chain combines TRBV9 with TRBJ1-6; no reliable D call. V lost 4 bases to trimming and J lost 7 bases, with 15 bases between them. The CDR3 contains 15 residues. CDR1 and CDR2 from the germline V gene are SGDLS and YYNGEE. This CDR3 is CASSNDLGGNSPLHF. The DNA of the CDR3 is TGTGCCAGCAGCAACGACCTTGGCGGAAATTCACCCCTCCACTTT.

CDR3 sequence reads: CSAGGQGLEAFF. The CDR3 DNA sequence: TGCAGCGCCGGGGGACAGGGGCTTGAAGCTTTCTTT. The J gene is TRBJ1-1, the V gene TRBV29-1, with 10 positions matching TRBD1. CDR3 length: 12 amino acids. The germline gives CDR1 SQVTM, CDR2 ANQGSEA. V shed 7 bases, J shed 7 bases, and the junction held 6 bases outside the gene matches. The whole variable domain, remainder taken from reference TRBV29-1 and TRBJ1-1, is SAVISQKPSRDICQRGTSLTIQCQVDSQVTMMFWYRQQPGQSLTLIATANQGSEATYESGFVIDKFPISRPNLTFSTLTVSNMSPEDSSIYLCSAGGQGLEAFFGQGTRLTVV.

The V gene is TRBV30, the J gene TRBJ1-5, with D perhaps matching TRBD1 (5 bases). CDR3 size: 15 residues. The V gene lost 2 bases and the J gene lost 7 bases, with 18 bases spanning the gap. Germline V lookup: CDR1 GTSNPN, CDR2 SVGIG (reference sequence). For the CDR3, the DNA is TGTGCCTGGAGTTTAGAGTGGGGGGAAAAACAGCCCCAGCATTTT. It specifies CAWSLEWGEKQPQHF.

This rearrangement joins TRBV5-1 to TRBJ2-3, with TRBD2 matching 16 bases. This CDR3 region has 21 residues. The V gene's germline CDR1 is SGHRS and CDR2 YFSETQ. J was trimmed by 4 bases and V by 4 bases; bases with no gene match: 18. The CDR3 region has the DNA TGCGCCAGCAGCATCCACACCCCACCGGGACTAGCGGGGGGGCGGTCAGATACGCAGTATTTT. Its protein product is CASSIHTPPGLAGGRSDTQYF. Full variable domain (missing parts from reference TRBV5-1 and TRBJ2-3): KAGVTQTPRYLIKTRGQQVTLSCSPISGHRSVSWYQQTPGQGLQFLFEYFSETQRNKGNFPGRFSGRQFSNSRSEMNVSTLELGDSALYLCASSIHTPPGLAGGRSDTQYFGPGTRLTVL.

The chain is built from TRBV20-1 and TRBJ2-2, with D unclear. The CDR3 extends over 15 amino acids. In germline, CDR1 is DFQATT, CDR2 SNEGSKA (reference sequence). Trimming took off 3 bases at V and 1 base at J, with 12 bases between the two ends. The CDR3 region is CSARATLRNTGELFF. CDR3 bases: TGCAGTGCTAGGGCTACTCTCAGGAACACCGGGGAGCTGTTTTTT.

DNA for the CDR3: TGTGCCAGCAGTTTATTGGGACAGCCCTATCAGCCCCAGCATTTT. Its translation: CASSLLGQPYQPQHF. The rearrangement uses TRBV12-3 or TRBV12-4 and TRBJ1-5, with 7 positions matching TRBD1. V lost 2 bases to trimming and J lost 5 bases; unmatched junction nucleotides: 6. The CDR3 length is 15 residues.

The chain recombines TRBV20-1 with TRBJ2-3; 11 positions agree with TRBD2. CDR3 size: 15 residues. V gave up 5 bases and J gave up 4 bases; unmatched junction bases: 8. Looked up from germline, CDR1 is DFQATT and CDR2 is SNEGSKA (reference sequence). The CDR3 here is CSASLTSGNPDTQYF. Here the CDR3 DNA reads TGCAGTGCTTCCTTGACTAGCGGGAATCCAGATACGCAGTATTTT.

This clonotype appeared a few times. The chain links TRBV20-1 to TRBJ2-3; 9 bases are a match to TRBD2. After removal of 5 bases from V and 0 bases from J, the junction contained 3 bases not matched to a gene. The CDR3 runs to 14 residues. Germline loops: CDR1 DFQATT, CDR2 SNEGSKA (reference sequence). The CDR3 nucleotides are TGCAGTGCTCTGACTAGCGGAAGCACAGATACGCAGTATTTT. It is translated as CSALTSGSTDTQYF.

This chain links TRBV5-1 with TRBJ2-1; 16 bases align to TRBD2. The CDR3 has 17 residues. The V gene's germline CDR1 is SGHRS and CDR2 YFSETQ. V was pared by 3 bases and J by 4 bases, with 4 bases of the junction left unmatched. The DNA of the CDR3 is TGCGCCAGCAGCTCGGGACTAGCGGGGGGGATTTACAATGAGCAGTTCTTC. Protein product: CASSSGLAGGIYNEQFF.

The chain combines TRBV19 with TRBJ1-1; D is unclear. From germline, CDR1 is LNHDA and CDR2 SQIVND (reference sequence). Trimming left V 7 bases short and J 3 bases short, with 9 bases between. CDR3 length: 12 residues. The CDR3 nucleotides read TGTGCCAGTATTGGAGGTTACACTGAAGCTTTCTTT. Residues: CASIGGYTEAFF.

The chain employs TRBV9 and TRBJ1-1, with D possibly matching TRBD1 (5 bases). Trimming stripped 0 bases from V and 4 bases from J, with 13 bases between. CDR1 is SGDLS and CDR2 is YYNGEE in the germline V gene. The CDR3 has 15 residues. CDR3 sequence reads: CASSVGTYQTTEAFF. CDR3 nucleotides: TGTGCCAGCAGCGTAGGGACATACCAGACCACTGAAGCTTTCTTT.

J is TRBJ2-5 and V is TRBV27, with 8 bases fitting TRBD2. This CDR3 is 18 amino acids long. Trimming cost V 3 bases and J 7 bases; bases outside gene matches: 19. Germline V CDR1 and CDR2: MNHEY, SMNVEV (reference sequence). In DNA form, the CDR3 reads TGTGCCAGCAGTTTGTCCCCTCTCGCGGGGGGAGGGTTCGGGACCCAGTACTTC. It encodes CASSLSPLAGGGFGTQYF.

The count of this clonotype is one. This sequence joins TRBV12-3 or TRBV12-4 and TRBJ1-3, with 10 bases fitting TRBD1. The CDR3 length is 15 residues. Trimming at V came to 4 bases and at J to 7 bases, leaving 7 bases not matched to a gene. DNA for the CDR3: TGTGCCAGCAGTTCCCAGACAGGGGGCAAGAACACCATATATTTT. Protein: CASSSQTGGKNTIYF.

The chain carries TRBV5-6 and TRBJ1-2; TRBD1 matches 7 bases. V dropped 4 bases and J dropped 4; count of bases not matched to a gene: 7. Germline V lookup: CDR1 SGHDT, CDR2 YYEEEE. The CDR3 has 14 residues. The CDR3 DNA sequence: TGTGCCAGCAGCACCGGACAGGCAGCCTATGGCTACACCTTC. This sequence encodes CASSTGQAAYGYTF.

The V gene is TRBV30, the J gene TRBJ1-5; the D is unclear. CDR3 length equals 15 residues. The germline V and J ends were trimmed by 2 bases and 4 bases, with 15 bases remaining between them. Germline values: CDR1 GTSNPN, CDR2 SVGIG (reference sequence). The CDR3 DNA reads TGTGCCTGGAGTAAGGTGGTGGGGTCGAATCAGCCCCAGCATTTT. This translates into CAWSKVVGSNQPQHF.